Listed below are T cell receptor beta chains from one sample, sequenced in a study of T cell responses to AZD1222 COVID-19 vaccine. Profiling relied on immunoSEQ multiplex PCR, and the TCRdb table lists in-frame clones only, not all of them. Of some 170,000 clones in the sample, 80% to 95% were seen once. The specimen comprised peripheral blood, sampled 28 days after the second dose of the MenACWY control vaccine. All receptors come from an adult who received the MenACWY meningococcal vaccine as a control. Both conserved end residues are part of each CDR3. Fields, in order: V gene, J gene, CDR3 protein.

V gene: TRBV19
J gene: TRBJ1-6
CDR3 protein: CATSTMEGSALASSPLHF

V gene: TRBV28
J gene: TRBJ1-5
CDR3 protein: CASSLPRQGGNQPQHF

V gene: TRBV30
J gene: TRBJ2-1
CDR3 protein: CAWSVQAGKNEQFF

V gene: TRBV21-1
J gene: TRBJ2-3
CDR3 protein: CASSKGGGAPDTQYF

V gene: TRBV2
J gene: TRBJ2-7
CDR3 protein: CASSELDRGYEQYF

V gene: TRBV27
J gene: TRBJ1-5
CDR3 protein: CASSIFGQVRQPQHF

V gene: TRBV29-1
J gene: TRBJ1-2
CDR3 protein: CSVRGLDGYTF

V gene: TRBV6-4
J gene: TRBJ2-1
CDR3 protein: CASSDGKGGDEQFF

V gene: TRBV5-1
J gene: TRBJ1-6
CDR3 protein: CASSLGNVDNSPLHF

V gene: TRBV19
J gene: TRBJ1-5
CDR3 protein: CASSIDLWGTGPQPQHF

V gene: TRBV2
J gene: TRBJ1-3
CDR3 protein: CASTGTFFGNTIYF

V gene: TRBV3-1/TRBV3-2
J gene: TRBJ2-3
CDR3 protein: CASSQEEWSSTDTQYF

V gene: TRBV7-9
J gene: TRBJ1-2
CDR3 protein: CASSPDRLYGYTF

V gene: TRBV10-2
J gene: TRBJ2-3
CDR3 protein: CASSRTSGGTDTQYF

V gene: TRBV5-5
J gene: TRBJ2-3
CDR3 protein: CASSLGGADTQYF

V gene: TRBV29-1
J gene: TRBJ1-2
CDR3 protein: CSAPSPEGPYGYTF

V gene: TRBV19
J gene: TRBJ1-5
CDR3 protein: CASTDGGTGNSNQPQHF

V gene: TRBV9
J gene: TRBJ1-4
CDR3 protein: CASSGTTGRDEKLFF

V gene: TRBV11-2
J gene: TRBJ2-5
CDR3 protein: CASSSGPGRETQYF

V gene: TRBV7-9
J gene: TRBJ1-5
CDR3 protein: CASSLATANQPQHF

V gene: TRBV6-5
J gene: TRBJ1-1
CDR3 protein: CASSYSMRTGNAFF

V gene: TRBV5-5
J gene: TRBJ2-7
CDR3 protein: CASSLGIRGGSAYEQYF

V gene: TRBV9
J gene: TRBJ2-3
CDR3 protein: CASSSSDTQYF

V gene: TRBV2
J gene: TRBJ1-1
CDR3 protein: CASSGVRGNTEAFF

V gene: TRBV28
J gene: TRBJ1-1
CDR3 protein: CASRHRVVNTEAFF

V gene: TRBV7-9
J gene: TRBJ1-4
CDR3 protein: CASSWTGFGVEKLFF

V gene: TRBV11-1
J gene: TRBJ2-3
CDR3 protein: CASSSDRDYTDTQYF

V gene: TRBV5-1
J gene: TRBJ1-1
CDR3 protein: CASSLVGSGNTEAFF

V gene: TRBV7-9
J gene: TRBJ1-1
CDR3 protein: CASSPVVEAEAFF

V gene: TRBV21-1
J gene: TRBJ1-5
CDR3 protein: CASSKEQTGNQPQHF

V gene: TRBV11-1
J gene: TRBJ1-1
CDR3 protein: CASSLGGTMNTEAFF

V gene: TRBV2
J gene: TRBJ2-1
CDR3 protein: CASSLFGPAEVDEQFF

V gene: TRBV5-4
J gene: TRBJ1-2
CDR3 protein: CASRPGQGIYGYTF

V gene: TRBV19
J gene: TRBJ1-3
CDR3 protein: CASTSDRFSGNTIYF

V gene: TRBV5-5
J gene: TRBJ1-2
CDR3 protein: CASSPGWTVAGGYTF

V gene: TRBV4-3
J gene: TRBJ1-2
CDR3 protein: CASSQEWGTGDSYGYTF

V gene: TRBV29-1
J gene: TRBJ1-2
CDR3 protein: CSVVTRSDFYGYTF

V gene: TRBV28
J gene: TRBJ1-5
CDR3 protein: CASSFQGYYSNQPQHF

V gene: TRBV15
J gene: TRBJ1-4
CDR3 protein: CATSRDPQGNEKLFF

V gene: TRBV3-1/TRBV3-2
J gene: TRBJ1-4
CDR3 protein: CASSPIGEKLFF

V gene: TRBV21-1
J gene: TRBJ1-4
CDR3 protein: CAISAEKLFF

V gene: TRBV4-2
J gene: TRBJ1-2
CDR3 protein: CASSQAQGLTNYGYTF

V gene: TRBV3-1/TRBV3-2
J gene: TRBJ2-7
CDR3 protein: CASSQVGGYEQYF

V gene: TRBV6-5
J gene: TRBJ1-2
CDR3 protein: CASSYSLRGNYGYTF

V gene: TRBV6-5
J gene: TRBJ1-5
CDR3 protein: CASSYSKAGTQHF

V gene: TRBV6-5
J gene: TRBJ2-2
CDR3 protein: CASRRQGGTGELFF

V gene: TRBV30
J gene: TRBJ2-7
CDR3 protein: CAWSVGGPGEQYF

V gene: TRBV7-9
J gene: TRBJ1-4
CDR3 protein: CASSTRTGVGEKLFF

V gene: TRBV6-5
J gene: TRBJ1-3
CDR3 protein: CASTPALSGNTIYF

V gene: TRBV9
J gene: TRBJ2-3
CDR3 protein: CASSRSWGGDTQYF

V gene: TRBV11-2
J gene: TRBJ2-7
CDR3 protein: CASSHQGEQYF

V gene: TRBV7-2
J gene: TRBJ2-7
CDR3 protein: CASSTGPPGNEQYF

V gene: TRBV28
J gene: TRBJ1-2
CDR3 protein: CASSLGFYGYTF